The sample holds one count of the clone carrying this TCR beta chain. The antigen is not known. These data originate in a study of type 1 regulatory T cells. Overall study context: T-allo10 is an in vitro-generated, Tr1-enriched CD4 T cell product specific for alloantigen. Findings of the study overall: Compared with non-Tr1 cells, Tr1 cells showed a narrower TCR repertoire.

TCRdb recomputed calls from the reads with MiXCR, one row per CDR3 protein. The table shows about 60,000 distinct CDR3 sequences, with 55% to 65% occurring only once. V gave up 4 bases and J gave up 3 bases, with 14 bases separating them. Germline assignment: CDR1 SGHRS and CDR2 YFSETQ. The CDR3 totals 14 residues. V gene TRBV5-1 combines with J gene TRBJ2-7; either TRBD1 or TRBD2 may supply D (5 bases each). Material for sequencing was cultured non-Tr1 T cells, either the whole culture or a sorted T cell fraction (not recorded which). The receptor was derived from a human donor in good health. The CDR3 here is CASSAGTASYEQYF. DNA for the CDR3: TGCGCCAGCAGCGCCGGGACGGCCAGCTACGAGCAGTACTTC. The variable domain in full, completed from reference TRBV5-1 and TRBJ2-7, reads KAGVTQTPRYLIKTRGQQVTLSCSPISGHRSVSWYQQTPGQGLQFLFEYFSETQRNKGNFPGRFSGRQFSNSRSEMNVSTLELGDSALYLCASSAGTASYEQYFGPGTRLTVT.